These 10 T cell receptor beta chains were all obtained from the same sample, sequenced in a study of regulatory T cells in long-lasting Graves disease. As to time point: persistent/refractory GD, antithyroid drugs over 5 years with positive TRAb. RNA isolated from PBMCs was used to make the TCR library. CDR3 regions were amplified by Arm-PCR using iRepertoire HTBI primers to build TCR beta libraries. TCRdb reanalysed the multiplex PCR reads using MiXCR and keeps one entry per CDR3 protein. The sample records 650,000 to 700,000 distinct CDR3 sequences, 30% being singletons. The sample consisted of peripheral blood mononuclear cells (PBMCs), taken when the disease was refractory, from a patient treated with antithyroid drugs. These receptors all come from a female donor with Graves disease.

As to this clonotype: A much larger clonotype is one base distant, so this may be a read error. The chain combines TRBV27 with TRBJ2-7; TRBD2 might be the D (5 bases). CDR1 MNHEY and CDR2 SMNVEV come from the germline V gene (reference sequence). This CDR3 is built from 12 residues. CDR3 in DNA: TGTGCCAGCAGTCCCGAGGGCTACGAGCAGCACTTC. It encodes CASSPEGYEQHF.

This clonotype was seen more than once but under ten times. This chain joins TRBV29-1 and TRBJ1-1, with no clear D. The germline V gene encodes CDR1 SQVTM and CDR2 ANQGSEA. Trimming left V 3 bases short and J 4 bases short, with 15 bases between. The CDR3 has 14 amino acids. The CDR3 DNA is TGCAGCGTTGACAAGGGCCCGCTAGGCACTGAAGCTTTCTTT. Translating gives CSVDKGPLGTEAFF.

V and J are TRBV5-1 and TRBJ1-2, with TRBD1 as a possible D gene (5 bases). Looked up from germline, CDR1 is SGHRS and CDR2 is YFSETQ. V dropped 2 bases and J dropped 2 bases, with 7 bases sitting between them. The CDR3 runs 13 residues. Here the CDR3 DNA reads TGCGCCAGCAGCTTCCGGGACAACTATGGCTACACCTTC. This encodes CASSFRDNYGYTF.

Ten or more counts support this clonotype. The V gene is TRBV12-3 or TRBV12-4, the J gene TRBJ1-2, with D possibly being TRBD1 (5 bases). The V end lost 2 bases, the J end lost 8 bases, and 6 bases lay between the germline ends. The CDR3 runs 11 residues. The CDR3 bases are TGTGCCAGCAGTTTATGGGGGGGCTACACCTTC. It yields the protein CASSLWGGYTF.

This clonotype was seen a few times. The gene calls are TRBV28 and TRBJ1-1; D uncertain. This CDR3 spans 16 amino acids. Germline V gene data show CDR1 as MDHEN and CDR2 as SYDVKM. V dropped 2 bases and J dropped 3 bases, with 16 bases sitting between them. The CDR3 here is CASSLLPANLYTEAFF. CDR3 in DNA: TGTGCCAGCAGTTTACTTCCCGCTAACCTATACACTGAAGCTTTCTTT.

This clonotype was detected only a few times. The chain uses TRBV6-5 and TRBJ1-2; D uncertain. Germline CDR1 and CDR2: MNHEY and SVGAGI. This CDR3 is 16 amino acids long. Trimming left V 0 bases short and J 4 bases short, with 15 bases between. The CDR3 here is CASSYSKSEGFYGYTF. CDR3 in DNA: TGTGCCAGCAGTTACTCGAAGTCAGAGGGTTTCTATGGCTACACCTTC.

This clonotype has only a few counts. The rearrangement uses TRBV5-1 and TRBJ2-2, with a tentative D call TRBD1 (6 bases). Germline V lookup: CDR1 SGHRS, CDR2 YFSETQ. V dropped 0 bases and J dropped 4 bases, with 10 bases sitting between them. The length of the CDR3 is 15 residues. CDR3 amino acids: CASSLAVGGTGELFF. CDR3 coding DNA: TGCGCCAGCAGCTTGGCCGTAGGGGGCACCGGGGAGCTGTTTTTT. Full variable domain (remainder filled in from reference TRBV5-1 and TRBJ2-2): KAGVTQTPRYLIKTRGQQVTLSCSPISGHRSVSWYQQTPGQGLQFLFEYFSETQRNKGNFPGRFSGRQFSNSRSEMNVSTLELGDSALYLCASSLAVGGTGELFFGEGSRLTVL.

The CDR3 DNA reads TGTGCCAGTAAGGGCAGCCCGGAATCACCCCTCCACTTT. As protein: CASKGSPESPLHF. The genes are TRBV19 and TRBJ1-6; D unresolved. The CDR3 length is 13 residues. V gave up 7 bases and J gave up 10 bases, with 14 bases separating them. CDR1 is LNHDA and CDR2 is SQIVND in the germline V gene (reference sequence).

This chain joins TRBV11-2 and TRBJ2-7; a weak D match, TRBD1 (5 bases). CDR3 length: 14 residues. The germline V gene encodes CDR1 SGHAT and CDR2 FQNNGV. V was cut by 1 base and J by 4 bases, with 11 bases left in between. For the CDR3, the DNA is TGTGCCAGCAGCTTAGGTGGACAACATTACGAGCAGTACTTC. Its protein is CASSLGGQHYEQYF.

To note about this clonotype: This could be a read error, since a much larger clone is one nucleotide away. In DNA form, the CDR3 reads TGTGCCAGCAGTTCCCCCCGGGCCCTGAGTCGGGAAAAACTGCTTTTT. Its protein product is CASSSPRALSREKLLF. This sequence joins TRBV28 and TRBJ1-4; D gene unclear. This CDR3 has 16 residues. Germline V gene data show CDR1 as MDHEN and CDR2 as SYDVKM.